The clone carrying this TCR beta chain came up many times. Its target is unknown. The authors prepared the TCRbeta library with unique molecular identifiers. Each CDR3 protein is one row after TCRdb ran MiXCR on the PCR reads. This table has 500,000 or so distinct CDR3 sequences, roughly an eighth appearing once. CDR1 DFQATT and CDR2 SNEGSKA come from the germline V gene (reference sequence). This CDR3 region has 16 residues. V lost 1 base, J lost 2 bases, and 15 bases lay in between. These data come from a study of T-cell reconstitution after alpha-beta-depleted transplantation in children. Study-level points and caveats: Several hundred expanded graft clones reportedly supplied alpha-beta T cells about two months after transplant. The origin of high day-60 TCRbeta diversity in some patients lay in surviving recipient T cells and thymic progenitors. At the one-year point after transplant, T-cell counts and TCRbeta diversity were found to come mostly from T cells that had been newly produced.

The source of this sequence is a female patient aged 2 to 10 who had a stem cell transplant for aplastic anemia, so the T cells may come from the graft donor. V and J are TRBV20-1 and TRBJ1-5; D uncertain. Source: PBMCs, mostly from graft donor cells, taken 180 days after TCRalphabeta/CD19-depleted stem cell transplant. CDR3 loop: CSARVGWEGRNQPQHF. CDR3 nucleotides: TGCAGTGCTAGAGTCGGATGGGAAGGGCGCAATCAGCCCCAGCATTTT.